Following are 2 T cell receptor beta chains from one sample sequenced in a study of metastatic and nonmetastatic thyroid tumors. TCRdb reprocessed the PCR reads via MiXCR. The sample holds tens of thousands of clones, around 25% seen once. Each patient came to thyroid surgery without any prior treatment (of any kind). Sequences were obtained from blood. Receptor source: a male donor with papillary thyroid cancer or a benign thyroid nodule (not recorded which). Some clones in this sample may be carry-over from other donors' samples.

The J gene is TRBJ2-7, the V gene TRBV3-1; D is unclear. The length of the CDR3 is 12 residues. V was shortened by 2 bases and J by 4 bases, with 6 bases between the two germline ends. The germline V gene has CDR1 LGHDT and CDR2 YNNKEL (reference sequence). The CDR3: CASSQYGYEQYF. CDR3 coding DNA: TGTGCCAGCAGCCAATACGGGTACGAGCAGTACTTC.

V is TRBV18 and J is TRBJ1-2; D possibly corresponds to TRBD1 (6 bases). V was trimmed by 3 bases and J by 8 bases, leaving 13 bases between them. The CDR3 totals 13 residues. Germline V gene data show CDR1 as KGHSH and CDR2 as LQKENI. The CDR3 DNA reads as TGTGCCAGCTCACCCGGGCAGGGGCGAGGCTACACCTTC. Translating it yields CASSPGQGRGYTF.